These 22 T cell receptor beta chains were sequenced from one sample in a study of T cell changes during pregnancy in multiple sclerosis. Sequenced by immunoSEQ multiplex PCR; TCRdb stores in-frame clones only, minus some. The repertoire includes around 120,000 clones, 80% to 95% of them detected once, and approximately 3.7% sits in the top ten. Sequencing used peripheral blood, obtained after pregnancy. The receptors were sampled from a female donor with multiple sclerosis, enrolled in a pregnancy study.

The V and J genes are TRBV10-3 and TRBJ2-1; TRBD2 might be the D (5 bases). The CDR3 has 13 residues. V was cut by 3 bases and J by 9 bases, with 12 bases left in between. Germline lookup yields CDR1 ENHRY and CDR2 SYGVKD. In nucleotides, the CDR3 is TGTGCCATCAGTGAAGTAGAGAGCGGTGAGCAGTTCTTC. It translates to CAISEVESGEQFF.

The chain couples TRBV2 to TRBJ2-5, with 9 bases fitting TRBD1. Germline lookup yields CDR1 SNHLY and CDR2 FYNNEI. The CDR3 is 14 amino acids. Germline trimming cut 6 bases from V and 5 bases from J; bases unmatched to any gene: 7. The CDR3: CASSPTGGGETQYF. The DNA for the CDR3 is TGTGCCAGCAGCCCCACAGGGGGCGGTGAGACCCAGTACTTC.

The gene calls are TRBV28 and TRBJ2-7; TRBD2 might be the D (5 bases). Trimming cost V 1 base and J 7 bases, with 8 bases left between them. CDR3 length: 12 residues. Germline CDR1 is MDHEN and CDR2 is SYDVKM. The CDR3 nucleotides read TGTGCCAGCAGTTTATCGGCGGGTGAGCAGTACTTC. This encodes CASSLSAGEQYF.

This sequence joins TRBV4-2 and TRBJ1-5; maybe TRBD1 (5 bases). CDR1 LGHNA and CDR2 YNFKEQ come from the germline V gene. Trimming took off 0 bases at V and 0 bases at J, with 6 bases between the two ends. This CDR3 contains 15 residues. CDR3 sequence reads: CASSQDRGSNQPQHF. The CDR3 DNA sequence: TGTGCCAGCAGCCAAGATAGGGGTAGCAATCAGCCCCAGCATTTT.

The genes are TRBV6-6 and TRBJ2-7, with D possibly being TRBD2 (5 bases). Germline V gives CDR1 MNHNY, CDR2 SVGAGI (reference sequence). This CDR3 contains 12 residues. Trimming removed 8 bases from V and 3 bases from J, with 11 bases in between. CDR3 protein: CASRQGSYEQYF. CDR3 coding DNA: TGTGCCAGCCGACAAGGGAGCTACGAGCAGTACTTC.

This sequence joins TRBV18 and TRBJ1-5, with 10 bases aligning to TRBD1. The junction had 6 bases not matched to a gene; V was cut back by 5 bases and J by 2 bases. Germline loops: CDR1 KGHSH, CDR2 LQKENI. CDR3 length: 16 residues. CDR3 residues: CASSSTGGIRNQPQHF. The CDR3 region has the DNA TGTGCCAGCTCATCGACAGGGGGCATTCGCAATCAGCCCCAGCATTTT. Full variable domain (rest looked up from reference TRBV18 and TRBJ1-5): NAGVMQNPRHLVRRRGQEARLRCSPMKGHSHVYWYRQLPEEGLKFMVYLQKENIIDESGMPKERFSAEFPKEGPSILRIQQVVRGDSAAYFCASSSTGGIRNQPQHFGDGTRLSIL.

This chain uses TRBV4-2 with TRBJ1-2; 11 positions agree with TRBD1. V lost 3 bases, J lost 4 bases, and 13 bases stayed unmatched. CDR1 and CDR2 from the germline V gene are LGHNA and YNFKEQ. The CDR3 is 18 amino acids. In DNA, the CDR3 is TGTGCCAGCAGCCAGGACCTTCAGTGGACAGGGGGCCGCTATGGCTACACCTTC. It is translated as CASSQDLQWTGGRYGYTF.

The V and J genes are TRBV19 and TRBJ2-1; 11 nucleotides align to TRBD2. CDR3 length equals 15 residues. Trimming at V came to 6 bases and at J to 5 bases, leaving 6 bases not matched to a gene. CDR1 is LNHDA and CDR2 is SQIVND in the germline V gene (reference sequence). The CDR3 region has the DNA TGTGCCAGTAGGGAACTAGCGGGGGTGGACAATGAGCAGTTCTTC. This translates into CASRELAGVDNEQFF. The variable domain in full, with the rest retrieved from reference TRBV19 and TRBJ2-1, is DGGITQSPKYLFRKEGQNVTLSCEQNLNHDAMYWYRQDPGQGLRLIYYSQIVNDFQKGDIAEGYSVSREKKESFPLTVTSAQKNPTAFYLCASRELAGVDNEQFFGPGTRLTVL.

The chain links TRBV5-5 to TRBJ1-6; 7 bases are a match to TRBD1. From germline, CDR1 is SGHKS and CDR2 YYEKEE (reference sequence). Trimming at V came to 4 bases and at J to 8 bases, leaving 15 bases not matched to a gene. This CDR3 has 17 residues. CDR3 nucleotide sequence: TGTGCCAGCAGCCTCCCCCGTCGTGCAGGGGGAGATTCACCCCTCCACTTT. Its protein product is CASSLPRRAGGDSPLHF.

The gene calls are TRBV25-1 and TRBJ1-6; perhaps TRBD1 as D (5 bases). With 5 bases removed from V and 7 bases from J, the gap between germline ends came to 9 bases. The CDR3 is 13 amino acids. CDR1 MGHDK and CDR2 SYGVNS come from the germline V gene. The CDR3 DNA follows: TGTGCCAGCAGTCGAGACAGCAATTCACCCCTCCACTTT. It specifies CASSRDSNSPLHF.

The chain couples TRBV21-1 to TRBJ2-7; the table's D gene call, TRBD1, was not cross checked with the DNA. TRBV21-1 is described as a pseudogene. This CDR3 has 14 residues. The CDR3 reads CASSNRQDLYEQYF. CDR3 DNA sequence: TGTGCCAGCAGCAACCGACAGGACCTCTACGAGCAGTACTTC.

The table lists this clone with a count of one. The chain has TRBV27 and TRBJ1-2; 7 bases are shared with TRBD1. The V and J ends lost 5 bases and 3 bases, in that order; junction bases with no gene match: 9. The CDR3 is made up of 15 amino acids. Germline V CDR1 and CDR2: MNHEY, SMNVEV (reference sequence). As DNA, the CDR3 is TGTGCCAGCAGTACGAGGGACAGACCTTACTATGGCTACACCTTC. This codes for CASSTRDRPYYGYTF.

V gene TRBV7-9 combines with J gene TRBJ1-6; D unclear. Per the germline V gene, CDR1 is SEHNR and CDR2 is FQNEAQ (reference sequence). V was shortened by 3 bases and J by 0 bases, with 6 bases between the two germline ends. This CDR3 comprises 15 residues. In DNA form, the CDR3 reads TGTGCCAGCAGCTTCCTTAACTCCTATAATTCACCCCTCCACTTT. It codes for CASSFLNSYNSPLHF. Combining the CDR3 with reference TRBV7-9 and TRBJ1-6 gives the whole variable domain DTGVSQNPRHKITKRGQNVTFRCDPISEHNRLYWYRQTLGQGPEFLTYFQNEAQLEKSRLLSDRFSAERPKGSFSTLEIQRTEQGDSAMYLCASSFLNSYNSPLHFGNGTRLTVT.

The genes are TRBV13 and TRBJ2-5; the D gene is possibly TRBD2 (5 bases). Germline V gene lookup returns CDR1 PRHDT and CDR2 FYEKMQ (reference sequence). The CDR3 has 13 residues. Deletions cut 5 bases from V and 6 bases from J, with 13 bases between. CDR3 DNA: TGTGCCAGCAGCGATTACGGGAAAAAGACCCAGTACTTC. This encodes CASSDYGKKTQYF.

The chain recombines TRBV9 with TRBJ2-1; TRBD2 aligns across 10 bases. The V gene end was trimmed by 0 bases and the J gene end by 3 bases; junction bases not matched to a gene: 6. The CDR3 runs to 17 residues. Germline V gene sequence: CDR1 SGDLS, CDR2 YYNGEE. CDR3 in DNA: TGTGCCAGCAGCGTAGATGAGCGGGGGGGGATCTACAATGAGCAGTTCTTC. Protein sequence: CASSVDERGGIYNEQFF. Full variable domain (missing parts from reference TRBV9 and TRBJ2-1): DSGVTQTPKHLITATGQRVTLRCSPRSGDLSVYWYQQSLDQGLQFLIQYYNGEERAKGNILERFSAQQFPDLHSELNLSSLELGDSALYFCASSVDERGGIYNEQFFGPGTRLTVL.

J is TRBJ2-2 and V is TRBV9; perhaps TRBD2 as D (5 bases). Per the germline V gene, CDR1 is SGDLS and CDR2 is YYNGEE. V lost 3 bases and J 10 bases, leaving 7 bases between the germline ends. The CDR3 covers 11 residues. DNA for the CDR3: TGTGCCAGCAGCGCGAGGGAGGAGCTGTTTTTT. Translation: CASSAREELFF.

The chain carries TRBV30 and TRBJ2-5; D not certain. The germline CDR1 and CDR2 sequences are GTSNPN and SVGIG (reference sequence). This CDR3 contains 13 residues. V was pared by 0 bases and J by 1 base, with 6 bases between. As DNA, the CDR3 is TGTGCCTGGAGTGTACTGTCCCAAGAGACCCAGTACTTC. This sequence encodes CAWSVLSQETQYF. The full variable domain, with the rest looked up from reference TRBV30 and TRBJ2-5, is SQTIHQWPATLVQPVGSPLSLECTVEGTSNPNLYWYRQAAGRGLQLLFYSVGIGQISSEVPQNLSASRPQDRQFILSSKKLLLSDSGFYLCAWSVLSQETQYFGPGTRLLVL.

Here the CDR3 DNA reads TGCGCCAGCAGCCAAGATCCAGCAGGGGGCTGGGAGCTGTTTTTT. It translates to CASSQDPAGGWELFF. The rearrangement joins TRBV4-1 to TRBJ2-2; 8 bases line up with TRBD1. Germline V gives CDR1 MGHRA, CDR2 YSYEKL. The CDR3 has 15 residues. Trimming cost V 0 bases and J 9 bases; bases outside gene matches: 6.

This clone is a singleton in its sample. The chain links TRBV6-5 to TRBJ2-7; 10 positions agree with TRBD1. The ends lost 6 bases at V and 4 bases at J; junction bases unmatched: 9. This CDR3 has 15 amino acids. From germline, CDR1 is MNHEY and CDR2 SVGAGI. In DNA, the CDR3 is TGTGCCAGCAGCTCACCGGGACAGGGGATTTACGAGCAGTACTTC. Protein product: CASSSPGQGIYEQYF.

This clone appeared a few times. The V gene is TRBV19, the J gene TRBJ1-5, with a weak D call TRBD1 (5 bases). With 8 bases removed from V and 8 bases from J, the gap between germline ends came to 25 bases. In germline, CDR1 is LNHDA, CDR2 SQIVND (reference sequence). This CDR3 has 16 amino acids. The CDR3 sequence is CASHSLGASTREPQHF. CDR3 in DNA: TGTGCCAGTCACTCCCTTGGGGCGTCGACCAGGGAGCCCCAGCATTTT.

In this sample, this clone turned up a few times. The CDR3: CAWRSGQLNTEAFF. The CDR3 DNA sequence: TGTGCCTGGAGGAGTGGGCAGCTGAACACTGAAGCTTTCTTT. The rearrangement uses TRBV30 and TRBJ1-1; no clear D gene. The germline V and J ends were trimmed by 3 bases and 0 bases, with 11 bases remaining between them. CDR1 GTSNPN and CDR2 SVGIG come from the germline V gene (reference sequence). This CDR3 region has 14 residues.

The rearrangement uses TRBV18 and TRBJ2-6; D is possibly TRBD2 (6 bases). V was cut by 2 bases and J by 2 bases, with 7 bases left in between. This CDR3 contains 15 residues. From germline, CDR1 is KGHSH and CDR2 LQKENI. The CDR3 sequence: CASSPGGAGANVLTF. For the CDR3, the DNA is TGTGCCAGCTCACCAGGAGGGGCTGGGGCCAACGTCCTGACTTTC.